This entry lists 20 T cell receptor beta chains sequenced from one sample in a study of radiotherapy plus CTLA-4 blockade in lung cancer. The repertoire was sequenced with immunoSEQ multiplex PCR; TCRdb's copy has only in-frame clones and lacks some. The table records tens of thousands of clones, approximately 80% of them present only once. Sequencing used peripheral blood, obtained from a patient treated with radiotherapy plus ipilimumab. Receptor source: a human donor with non-small cell lung cancer who had a complete response to radiotherapy plus ipilimumab.

V is TRBV29-1 and J is TRBJ2-3; 9 bases agree with TRBD1. The CDR3 has 16 residues. With V trimmed by 4 bases and J by 4 bases, 12 bases remained unmatched. Germline CDR1 reads SQVTM; CDR2 reads ANQGSEA. CDR3 nucleotides: TGCAGCGTTGTGAGCGGACAGGGGACGTTTTCAGATACGCAGTATTTT. Protein sequence: CSVVSGQGTFSDTQYF.

The chain employs TRBV14 and TRBJ1-2; no clear D gene. Germline V gene data show CDR1 as SGHDN and CDR2 as FVKESK. The V end lost 1 base, the J end lost 4 bases, and 4 bases lay between the germline ends. This CDR3 is built from 12 residues. The CDR3 region is CASSQGVYGYTF. CDR3 nucleotide sequence: TGTGCCAGCAGCCAAGGGGTCTATGGCTACACCTTC.

This chain uses TRBV5-1 with TRBJ2-6; D is perhaps TRBD1 or TRBD2 (5 bases each). CDR1 SGHRS and CDR2 YFSETQ come from the germline V gene. The CDR3 covers 18 residues. Trimming removed 4 bases from V and 0 bases from J, with 17 bases in between. CDR3 DNA sequence: TGCGCCAGCAGCCTTAGGGACGCATCCAGCTCTGGGGCCAACGTCCTGACTTTC. Translating it yields CASSLRDASSSGANVLTF.

This chain links TRBV9 with TRBJ1-1; tentatively, D is TRBD1 (6 bases). Germline V gene sequence: CDR1 SGDLS, CDR2 YYNGEE. Trimming shortened V by 4 bases and J by 6 bases, and 10 bases separated the two germline ends. The length of the CDR3 is 12 residues. The CDR3 reads CASSPGAAEAFF. As DNA, the CDR3 is TGTGCCAGCAGCCCGGGGGCGGCTGAAGCTTTCTTT.

The chain has TRBV6-1 and TRBJ1-3; possible D gene TRBD1, 6 bases. From germline, CDR1 is MNHNS and CDR2 SASEGT. Trimming pared 8 bases from V and 2 bases from J, leaving 16 bases between. The length of the CDR3 is 15 residues. CDR3 region: CASGGLALTGNTIYF. CDR3 sequence (DNA): TGTGCCAGCGGGGGGCTTGCACTAACTGGAAACACCATATATTTT.

The chain employs TRBV7-2 and TRBJ2-7; 7 bases map to TRBD1. Germline lookup yields CDR1 SGHTA and CDR2 FQGNSA. Unmatched junction bases numbered 10, after V lost 5 bases and J lost 0 bases. This CDR3 region has 16 residues. The CDR3 is CASSTIGQARSYEQYF. The CDR3 DNA reads as TGTGCCAGCAGCACCATCGGACAGGCCCGCTCCTACGAGCAGTACTTC.

With regard to this clone: The junction and the germline gene differ at one end; a read error may be behind it. This chain connects TRBV7-7 to TRBJ2-5; 10 bases are a match to TRBD1. Germline values: CDR1 SSHAT, CDR2 FNYEAQ (reference sequence). The CDR3 length is 15 residues. In nucleotides, the CDR3 is TGTGCTAGCAGCACCCCCTCGGACAGGGGGGAGACCCAGTACTTC. It specifies CASSTPSDRGETQYF.

This clone was observed a single time. For the CDR3, the DNA is TGTGCCAGCAGCCTAACTAGCGCCTTCAGCTCCTACGAGCAGTACGTC. It is translated as CASSLTSAFSSYEQYV. The chain carries TRBV11-2 and TRBJ2-7, with 7 bases that match TRBD2. Trimming at V came to 5 bases and at J to 0 bases, leaving 10 bases not matched to a gene. CDR3 length equals 16 residues. Germline V CDR1 and CDR2: SGHAT, FQNNGV.

This chain links TRBV11-2 with TRBJ2-7; no reliable D call. CDR3 length: 16 amino acids. Germline assignment: CDR1 SGHAT and CDR2 FQNNGV. Trimming left V 4 bases short and J 4 bases short, with 20 bases between. The CDR3 DNA reads as TGTGCCAGCAGCTCGCTTAACATCATCCGAGAATACGAGCAGTACTTC. This codes for CASSSLNIIREYEQYF. Based on the CDR3 plus reference TRBV11-2 and TRBJ2-7, the full variable domain is EAGVAQSPRYKIIEKRQSVAFWCNPISGHATLYWYQQILGQGPKLLIQFQNNGVVDDSQLPKDRFSAERLKGVDSTLKIQPAKLEDSAVYLCASSSLNIIREYEQYFGPGTRLTVT.

Turning to this clone: Other DNA sequences within the sample encode an identical CDR3. The chain carries TRBV6-5 and TRBJ1-5; 9 bases are shared with TRBD1. Trimming took 6 bases from V and 4 from J; bases not matched to a gene: 4. The germline gives CDR1 MNHEY, CDR2 SVGAGI. This CDR3 spans 14 amino acids. The CDR3 DNA reads as TGTGCCAGCAGCCTACAGGGGGCGAATCAGCCCCAGCATTTT. Encoded protein: CASSLQGANQPQHF.

This clone was detected a few times. V gene TRBV7-2 combines with J gene TRBJ1-5; no definite D call. V lost 10 bases and J 3 bases, leaving 13 bases between the germline ends. CDR3 length: 13 amino acids. The germline V gene has CDR1 SGHTA and CDR2 FQGNSA. CDR3 nucleotide sequence: TGTGCCACTAGCACAGCCTTCAATCAGCCCCAGCATTTT. This sequence encodes CATSTAFNQPQHF.

The gene calls are TRBV7-2 and TRBJ1-2; maybe TRBD1 (5 bases). V lost 5 bases and J lost 8, with 21 bases in between. Germline CDR1 is SGHTA and CDR2 is FQGNSA. This CDR3 comprises 15 residues. The CDR3 region has the DNA TGTGCCAGCAGCCCTGGGACCGCAGCCCCTTGGGGCTACACCTTC. It specifies CASSPGTAAPWGYTF. Full variable domain (rest looked up from reference TRBV7-2 and TRBJ1-2): GAGVSQSPSNKVTEKGKDVELRCDPISGHTALYWYRQSLGQGLEFLIYFQGNSAPDKSGLPSDRFSAERTGGSVSTLTIQRTQQEDSAVYLCASSPGTAAPWGYTFGSGTRLTVV.

This clone was seen a few times. The chain combines TRBV19 with TRBJ2-7; possibly TRBD1 or TRBD2 for D (5 bases each). CDR1 and CDR2 (germline): LNHDA, SQIVND (reference sequence). The CDR3 is 14 amino acids. V lost 1 base to trimming and J lost 5 bases, with 12 bases between them. This CDR3 is CASSIGQGVHEQYF. As DNA, the CDR3 is TGTGCCAGTAGTATAGGGCAGGGAGTCCACGAGCAGTACTTC.

The gene calls are TRBV6-5 and TRBJ1-5; D gene unclear. V was shortened by 5 bases and J by 0 bases, with 5 bases between the two germline ends. The CDR3 totals 13 residues. Per the germline V gene, CDR1 is MNHEY and CDR2 is SVGAGI. The CDR3 bases are TGTGCCAGCAGTGACACTAGCAATCAGCCCCAGCATTTT. It codes for CASSDTSNQPQHF.

The CDR3 loop is CASSARTGLEQYF. As DNA, the CDR3 is TGTGCCAGCAGTGCCCGAACAGGGTTGGAGCAGTACTTC. This chain joins TRBV6-6 and TRBJ2-7; a weak D match, TRBD1 (6 bases). The CDR3 is made up of 13 amino acids. Looked up from germline, CDR1 is MNHNY and CDR2 is SVGAGI (reference sequence). V was trimmed by 5 bases and J by 7 bases, leaving 15 bases between them.

This chain links TRBV7-9 with TRBJ2-2; D remains unclear. The CDR3 extends over 14 amino acids. Trimming removed 1 base from V and 2 bases from J, with 5 bases in between. Germline V CDR1 and CDR2: SEHNR, FQNEAQ (reference sequence). The CDR3 region is CASSLDYNTGELFF. The CDR3 nucleotides are TGTGCCAGCAGCTTAGACTATAACACCGGGGAGCTGTTTTTT.

The rearrangement joins TRBV7-2 to TRBJ1-2; maybe TRBD1 (6 bases). Trimming removed 5 bases at V and 4 bases at J, with 17 bases between. The CDR3 is 15 amino acids. The V gene's germline CDR1 is SGHTA and CDR2 FQGNSA. DNA of the CDR3: TGTGCCAGCAGCAAAGGGGGGGGGCCAGCCTATGGCTACACCTTC. As protein: CASSKGGGPAYGYTF.

The V call is TRBV7-8, the J call TRBJ1-1; no clear D gene. From germline, CDR1 is SGHVS and CDR2 FQNEAQ. V dropped 6 bases and J dropped 0 bases, with 11 bases sitting between them. This CDR3 is built from 14 residues. The CDR3: CASRLAGMNTEAFF. CDR3 nucleotide sequence: TGTGCCAGCAGGTTGGCCGGGATGAACACTGAAGCTTTCTTT.

The genes are TRBV5-8 and TRBJ1-5; no clear D gene. Germline V CDR1 and CDR2: SGHTS, YDEGEE. V lost 3 bases and J lost 7, with 17 bases in between. The CDR3 has 15 amino acids. The CDR3 coding sequence is TGTGCCAGCAGCTCGGACGAACGCCGAGGACAGCCCCAGCATTTT. Protein: CASSSDERRGQPQHF.

The rearrangement uses TRBV6-5 and TRBJ1-2, with D perhaps TRBD1 (5 bases). This CDR3 has 12 residues. With 10 bases removed from V and 7 bases from J, the gap between germline ends came to 16 bases. Germline V gene lookup returns CDR1 MNHEY and CDR2 SVGAGI. CDR3: CATLKGGGGYTF. DNA of the CDR3: TGTGCCACCCTCAAAGGCGGGGGTGGCTACACCTTC.